This section outlines one T cell receptor beta chain sequence together with its context. The antigen is unknown. V was pared by 1 base and J by 7 bases, with 12 bases of the junction left unmatched. Germline V gives CDR1 DFQATT, CDR2 SNEGSKA (reference sequence). CDR3 size: 17 residues. Amplified TCR beta CDR3 regions derived from RNA transcripts. The HTBI primer set was used in a first-round RT-PCR of the TCR CDR3. Each CDR3 protein gets one entry after TCRdb re-called the multiplex PCR reads with MiXCR. The sample gives 200,000 to 300,000 distinct CDR3 sequences, about 17% of which show up once; less than 35% is in the top ten. This sample was included in a study of T cells in Graves' hyperthyroidism and ophthalmopathy. Study-wide findings and caveats: The model predicted ophthalmopathy a median 6.5 months before onset.

The chain is built from TRBV20-1 and TRBJ2-5; TRBD2 agrees at 13 bases. The sequencing sample was made of blood. The receptor comes from a woman aged 18-35 years with Graves' ophthalmopathy. CDR3 sequence: CSARVGLAGVQAWTQYF. CDR3 coding DNA: TGCAGTGCTAGAGTAGGACTAGCGGGGGTGCAGGCGTGGACCCAGTACTTC.